A selection of T cell receptor beta chains follows, all from one sample in a study of vaccination and CD4 T cells after COVID-19. Their antigens remain unidentified. TCRdb passed the PCR reads through MiXCR, listing each CDR3 protein once. The data contain 12,000 or so distinct CDR3 sequences, about 40% of them singletons. Material: CD4+ T cells from blood, cultured in vitro. The source of these receptors is a human donor in good health. Both conserved end residues are part of each CDR3. Fields, in order: V gene, J gene, D gene, clone size, CDR3 protein, CDR3 DNA. The D gene is left open where the match is weak. Expanded clones get a size class; other rows say once, few or many, or leave the size out.

TRBV28,TRBJ2-1,NA,NA,CASRNNSYNEQFF,TGTGCCAGCAGGAACAACTCCTACAATGAGCAGTTCTTC
TRBV4-1,TRBJ2-4,TRBD2,NA,CASSQLTSGRALDIQYF,TGCGCCAGCAGCCAGCTTACTAGCGGGAGGGCCCTGGACATTCAGTACTTC
TRBV5-1,TRBJ2-3,NA,NA,CASVLGGRTDTQYF,TGCGCCAGCGTACTTGGGGGGCGTACAGATACGCAGTATTTT
TRBV20-1,TRBJ2-5,NA,few,CSAAGQSTRKTQYF,TGCAGTGCTGCCGGACAGAGCACAAGGAAGACCCAGTACTTC
TRBV19,TRBJ2-1,TRBD2,NA,CASGTSANNEQFF,TGTGCCAGCGGGACTAGCGCTAACAATGAGCAGTTCTTC
TRBV7-2,TRBJ1-5,NA,once,CASSLGGGQPQHF,TGTGCCAGCAGCTTAGGCGGGGGTCAGCCCCAGCATTTT
TRBV5-4,TRBJ2-5,NA,NA,CASSLGQILETQYF,TGTGCCAGCAGCTTGGGACAGATCCTCGAGACCCAGTACTTC
TRBV12-3/TRBV12-4,TRBJ2-7,NA,NA,CASKGRTYEQYF,TGTGCCAGCAAAGGCAGAACCTACGAGCAGTACTTC
TRBV12-3/TRBV12-4,TRBJ2-5,TRBD1,NA,CASRRQGDGGAQYF,TGTGCCAGCAGACGTCAGGGGGACGGTGGGGCCCAGTACTTC
TRBV10-3,TRBJ2-4,NA,NA,CATRDTDENIQYF,TGTGCCACCAGAGACACGGACGAAAACATTCAGTACTTC
TRBV20-1,TRBJ2-3,NA,NA,CSARSHGPAASTDTQYF,TGCAGTGCTAGAAGTCACGGCCCAGCGGCTAGCACAGATACGCAGTATTTT
TRBV27,TRBJ2-7,TRBD2,few,CASRGLAGVYEQYF,TGTGCCAGCCGGGGACTAGCGGGAGTCTACGAGCAGTACTTC
TRBV7-9,TRBJ2-3,TRBD2,NA,CASSLGSGAGKADTQYF,TGTGCCAGCAGCTTAGGATCGGGAGCGGGAAAGGCAGATACGCAGTATTTT
TRBV10-3,TRBJ1-3,NA,NA,CAITGDRRYGNTIYF,TGTGCCATCACAGGCGACAGAAGGTATGGAAACACCATATATTTT
TRBV6-2/TRBV6-3,TRBJ2-2,TRBD2,once,CASSYHKWRGKRDAGELFF,TGTGCCAGCAGTTACCATAAATGGAGGGGCAAGCGGGACGCCGGGGAGCTGTTTTTT
TRBV7-9,TRBJ2-1,TRBD2,few,CASFQGGGAGYNEQFF,TGTGCCAGCTTCCAAGGCGGGGGGGCGGGATACAATGAGCAGTTCTTC
TRBV6-2/TRBV6-3,TRBJ2-2,NA,NA,CASSYTPGGELFF,TGTGCCAGCAGTTACACCCCCGGCGGGGAGCTGTTTTTT
TRBV27,TRBJ2-1,NA,few,CASSRRLVGEQFF,TGTGCCAGCAGCCGACGATTAGTAGGTGAGCAGTTCTTC
TRBV20-1,TRBJ1-6,NA,NA,CSARDPGRGGAGSPLHF,TGCAGTGCTAGAGACCCGGGGCGGGGGGGCGCAGGTTCACCCCTCCACTTT
TRBV28,TRBJ2-7,TRBD2,NA,CASSSLAESYELYF,TGTGCCAGCAGTTCCCTAGCGGAGTCCTACGAGCTGTACTTC